These T cell receptor beta chains were read from a single sample in a study of T cell responses to AZD1222 COVID-19 vaccine. This table comes from immunoSEQ multiplex PCR, and its TCRdb copy is limited to in-frame clones, with some not included. The table lists 150,000 to 200,000 clones, about 90% of them singletons, with about 6% in the top ten. Source: peripheral blood, taken 28 days after the second AZD1222 dose. All receptors come from an adult who received the AZD1222 COVID-19 vaccine. CDR3s include the opening cysteine and the closing phenylalanine or tryptophan. A D gene is named only where the DNA matches it firmly. Clone size is shown for a subset of rows, as once, few, many or a class of expanded clone.

size,J,V,D,CDR3,DNA
-,TRBJ1-5,TRBV24-1,-,CATSDAGAGRQPQHF,TGTGCCACCAGTGATGCGGGGGCAGGGCGGCAGCCCCAGCATTTT
-,TRBJ2-1,TRBV7-9,-,CASSPRTEQFF,TGTGCCAGCAGCCCCCGGACAGAGCAGTTCTTC
-,TRBJ1-2,TRBV3-1/TRBV3-2,-,CASSSTEAMENGYTF,TGTGCCAGCAGTTCTACAGAGGCCATGGAGAATGGCTACACCTTC
once,TRBJ1-2,TRBV5-1,TRBD1,CASNPQGGSYGYTF,TGCGCCAGCAACCCGCAGGGGGGGAGCTATGGCTACACCTTC
-,TRBJ2-3,TRBV5-6,-,CASSLIVLVEATDTQYF,TGTGCCAGCAGCTTGATTGTCCTAGTTGAAGCCACAGATACGCAGTATTTT
-,TRBJ1-2,TRBV28,TRBD1,CASSWGDRGTGYTF,TGTGCCAGCAGTTGGGGGGACAGGGGGACGGGCTACACCTTC
-,TRBJ1-2,TRBV10-2,TRBD1,CASSDTGQGGYTF,TGCGCCAGCAGTGATACCGGACAGGGTGGCTACACCTTC
-,TRBJ1-4,TRBV6-5,-,CASSGESATNEKLFF,TGTGCCAGCAGCGGAGAATCTGCAACTAATGAAAAACTGTTTTTT
-,TRBJ2-1,TRBV20-1,TRBD2,CSASWSLAGVLGNEQFF,TGCAGTGCTAGTTGGTCGCTAGCGGGAGTCTTAGGAAATGAGCAGTTCTTC
once,TRBJ2-4,TRBV5-8,-,CASSSTDGTGPKNIQYF,TGTGCCAGCAGCTCAACCGACGGAACAGGGCCCAAAAACATTCAGTACTTC
-,TRBJ1-1,TRBV5-1,-,CASSGGPRNTEAFF,TGCGCCAGCAGCGGGGGACCGAGGAACACTGAAGCTTTCTTT
-,TRBJ1-2,TRBV27,-,CASSLGGDGYTF,TGTGCCAGCAGTTTGGGGGGGGATGGCTACACCTTC
-,TRBJ1-1,TRBV7-2,-,CASSSGMNTEAFF,TGTGCCAGCAGCTCCGGGATGAACACTGAAGCTTTCTTT
-,TRBJ2-1,TRBV2,TRBD2,CASSEAGLAGGNEQFF,TGTGCCAGCAGTGAAGCAGGACTAGCGGGAGGCAATGAGCAGTTCTTC
-,TRBJ2-7,TRBV20-1,-,CSATGGTQYF,TGCAGTGCTACTGGCGGGACGCAGTACTTC
-,TRBJ2-5,TRBV5-4,-,CASSLSVGRAQETQYF,TGTGCCAGCAGCTTGAGCGTTGGCAGAGCCCAAGAGACCCAGTACTTC
-,TRBJ1-5,TRBV19,-,CASSGFRESGSNQPQHF,TGTGCCAGTAGCGGATTCAGGGAGAGCGGGAGCAATCAGCCCCAGCATTTT
-,TRBJ2-4,TRBV6-5,-,CASTKGASGSIQYF,TGTGCCAGCACCAAGGGAGCATCAGGGAGCATTCAGTACTTC
-,TRBJ2-1,TRBV28,TRBD1,CASSFSGQGTNEQFF,TGTGCCAGCAGTTTTTCCGGACAGGGGACGAATGAGCAGTTCTTC
-,TRBJ2-7,TRBV7-2,TRBD1,CASSFASGQSSYEQYF,TGTGCCAGCAGCTTCGCCTCGGGACAGTCTTCCTACGAGCAGTACTTC
-,TRBJ1-3,TRBV28,-,CATDSDTAAGNTIYF,TGTGCCACCGACTCAGACACTGCCGCAGGAAACACCATATATTTT
-,TRBJ2-7,TRBV28,TRBD2,CASSPAGGREQYF,TGTGCCAGCAGTCCCGCGGGGGGCCGGGAGCAGTACTTC
-,TRBJ2-5,TRBV2,-,CASTLVQETQYF,TGTGCCAGTACACTCGTCCAAGAGACCCAGTACTTC
-,TRBJ2-7,TRBV2,-,CASSAGNTYEQYF,TGTGCCAGCAGTGCTGGCAACACCTACGAGCAGTACTTC
-,TRBJ1-2,TRBV12-3/TRBV12-4,-,CASMGLIIDGYTF,TGTGCCAGCATGGGACTCATTATCGATGGCTACACCTTC
-,TRBJ2-2,TRBV18,-,CASSPDVTATGELFF,TGTGCCAGCTCACCTGACGTTACCGCGACCGGGGAGCTGTTTTTT
-,TRBJ1-5,TRBV19,-,CASSMWTPDQPQHF,TGTGCCAGTAGTATGTGGACACCGGATCAGCCCCAGCATTTT
-,TRBJ2-7,TRBV29-1,TRBD1,CSGTGQGASEQYF,TGCAGCGGTACGGGACAGGGGGCAAGTGAGCAGTACTTC
-,TRBJ1-2,TRBV6-2/TRBV6-3,-,CASSLQDSTTYGYTF,TGTGCCAGCAGTCTACAGGATTCGACCACTTATGGCTACACCTTC
-,TRBJ2-5,TRBV6-2/TRBV6-3,-,CASSYPWGVSETQYF,TGTGCCAGCAGTTACCCTTGGGGGGTGTCCGAGACCCAGTACTTC
-,TRBJ2-1,TRBV5-1,TRBD2,CASSIGLAGVLEQFF,TGCGCCAGCAGCATAGGACTAGCGGGAGTCCTGGAGCAGTTCTTC
-,TRBJ1-2,TRBV28,TRBD1,CASRPTGGVNGYTF,TGTGCCAGCAGACCGACAGGGGGCGTGAATGGCTACACCTTC
-,TRBJ1-4,TRBV3-1/TRBV3-2,-,CASSQGISEKLFF,TGTGCCAGCAGCCAAGGGATTTCTGAAAAACTGTTTTTT
-,TRBJ2-2,TRBV29-1,TRBD2,CSVKQWTSGRTGELFF,TGCAGCGTTAAGCAATGGACTAGCGGGAGGACCGGGGAGCTGTTTTTT
once,TRBJ1-5,TRBV2,TRBD1,CASSGTGGDPNQPQHF,TGTGCCAGCAGCGGTACAGGGGGTGATCCCAATCAGCCCCAGCATTTT
-,TRBJ1-5,TRBV6-5,-,CASSYSHNQPQHF,TGTGCCAGCAGTTACTCGCACAATCAGCCCCAGCATTTT
-,TRBJ1-5,TRBV18,-,CASSPQQGYNQPQHF,TGTGCCAGCTCACCACAACAGGGCTACAATCAGCCCCAGCATTTT
few,TRBJ2-7,TRBV28,TRBD1,CASSLTGRYEQYF,TGTGCCAGCAGTTTGACAGGGCGGTACGAGCAGTACTTC